This T cell receptor (beta chain) was found in a study of beta chain features in type 1 diabetes. Notes on the study in general: Type 1 diabetes patients showed a moderate but significant shortening of TCRB CDR3s in all four CD4+ subsets.

As regards this clone: Its antigen is unknown. Additional DNA sequences in this sample encode the identical CDR3.

Every bit of the isolated RNA underwent reverse transcription, so sequencing read expressed TCRB transcripts. Measured with immunoSEQ multiplex PCR; TCRdb has only the in-frame clones, and not every one. The sample carries hundreds of thousands of clones, roughly 12% recorded once. Trimming left V 3 bases short and J 0 bases short, with 7 bases between. The CDR3 totals 13 residues. Germline loops: CDR1 SGHRS, CDR2 YFSETQ. The sequence came from a man between 18 and 29 years old with type 1 diabetes. The V and J genes are TRBV5-1 and TRBJ2-7; the D gene is possibly TRBD2 (5 bases). Specimen: naive CD4+ T cells from blood. The CDR3 is CASSSGNSYEQYF. The CDR3, as DNA: TGCGCCAGCAGCTCCGGGAACTCCTACGAGCAGTACTTC.